This T cell receptor (beta chain) was documented in a study of CD4 T cells in relation to SARS-CoV-2 and coronaviruses. Here immunoSEQ multiplex PCR was the method, and the copy in TCRdb shows in-frame clones only, minus some. The sample carries 20,000 to 25,000 clones, about 82% recorded once. The unexposed donors gave CD4+ T cells in 2011-2018, prior to COVID-19. The cells were cultured for around ten days before CD4+ T cells were isolated. Cells permitting, SARS-CoV-2 S/N and four cold-coronavirus spikes were tested on unexposed-donor CD4+ T cells. This clone was seen a single time. The antigen remains undetermined. Compared with germline, one end of the junction differs, possibly owing to a read error. Other DNA sequences in this specimen translate into the identical CDR3. CDR3 size: 14 residues. CDR1 is LNHDA and CDR2 is SQIVND in the germline V gene (reference sequence).

The chain combines TRBV19 with TRBJ1-5; perhaps TRBD1 as D (5 bases). This clonotype was obtained from a human donor in good health. Material: CD4+ T cells from PBMCs, cultured in vitro. The CDR3 coding sequence is TGTGCCAGTAGTATATGGGGGGATAATCAGCCTCAGCATTTT. It yields the protein CASSIWGDNQPQHF.